This T cell receptor (beta chain) came from a study of CD4+ T cells in melanoma (dated by TCRdb to about 2022). At the level of the whole study: The study examined neoantigen-specific CD4+ T cells in human melanoma.

Taken from the germline V gene (reference sequence), the CDR1 and CDR2 loops are LNHDA and SQIVND. The CDR3 covers 15 residues, taking in both the cysteine and the phenylalanine. The DNA shown is the 45-base CDR3, in frame from base 1. Trimming at the junction amounts to 6 bases on V and 3 bases on J, and the germline ends lie 17 bases apart. Patients with melanoma were used as donors. Concerning this clone: This receptor's antigen is unknown. Base qualities are not recorded, but no much larger clone differs from it by a single base. The sample carries other DNA sequences with the same CDR3.

Receptors were amplified or captured by the immunoSEQ multiplex PCR assay. This immuneACCESS table, as held by TCRdb, lists in-frame sequences with V and J called but not all clones. Of the missing ones, under half trace to an unresolved V gene in checked studies; the others have no known cause. This sample holds some 50,000 clones; roughly 87% were observed only once. Clones ranked in the top ten supply about 11% of the sample. Overall results and qualifications from the work: Diverse differentiation states were reported to be shown by neoantigen-specific CD4+ T cells in melanoma. The report described a correlation between neoantigen-specific CD4+ T cells and the function of CD8+ T cells, macrophages and B cells.

The chain is assembled from TRBV19 and TRBJ1-2; the D region possibly corresponds to TRBD1 (5 bases align). Specimen: peripheral blood. The source is a human donor with melanoma. The CDR3 sequence is CASSSGTHDDYGYTF. The nucleotide sequence is given as TGTGCCAGTAGCAGTGGGACTCACGATGACTATGGCTACACCTTC.